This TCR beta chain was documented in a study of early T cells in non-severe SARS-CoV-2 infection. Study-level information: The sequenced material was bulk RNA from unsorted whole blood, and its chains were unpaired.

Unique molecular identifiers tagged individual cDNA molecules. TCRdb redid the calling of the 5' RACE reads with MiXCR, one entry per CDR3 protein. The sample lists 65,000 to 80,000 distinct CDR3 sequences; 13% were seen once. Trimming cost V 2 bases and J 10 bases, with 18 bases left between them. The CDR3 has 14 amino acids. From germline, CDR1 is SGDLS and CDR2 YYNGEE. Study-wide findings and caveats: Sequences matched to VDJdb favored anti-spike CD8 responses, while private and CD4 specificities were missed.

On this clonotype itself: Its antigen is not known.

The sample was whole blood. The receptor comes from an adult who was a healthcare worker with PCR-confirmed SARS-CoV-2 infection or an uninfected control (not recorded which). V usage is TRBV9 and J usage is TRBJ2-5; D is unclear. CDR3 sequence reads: CASSVDPYTQDQYF. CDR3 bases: TGTGCCAGCAGCGTCGACCCCTACACCCAGGACCAGTACTTC.